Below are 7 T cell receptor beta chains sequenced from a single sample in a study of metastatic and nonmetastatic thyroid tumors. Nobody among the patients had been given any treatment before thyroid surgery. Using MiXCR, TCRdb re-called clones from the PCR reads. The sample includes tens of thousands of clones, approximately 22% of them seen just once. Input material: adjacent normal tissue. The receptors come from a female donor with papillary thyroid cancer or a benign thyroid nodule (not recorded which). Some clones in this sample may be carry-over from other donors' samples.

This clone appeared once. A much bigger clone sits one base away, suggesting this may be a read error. The CDR3: CSSSLGGLAMWSEQFF. DNA for the CDR3: TGTTCCAGCAGCTTGGGCGGCCTAGCTATGTGGAGTGAGCAGTTCTTC. The genes are TRBV5-4 and TRBJ2-1; D is perhaps TRBD2 (5 bases). Germline V CDR1 and CDR2: SGHNT, YYREEE (reference sequence). The length of the CDR3 is 16 residues.

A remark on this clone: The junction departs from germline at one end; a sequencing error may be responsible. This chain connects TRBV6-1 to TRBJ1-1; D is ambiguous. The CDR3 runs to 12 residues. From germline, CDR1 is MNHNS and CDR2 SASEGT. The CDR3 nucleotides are TGTGCCACCTACCTTCTGGGTACTGAGGCTTTCTTT. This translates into CATYLLGTEAFF.

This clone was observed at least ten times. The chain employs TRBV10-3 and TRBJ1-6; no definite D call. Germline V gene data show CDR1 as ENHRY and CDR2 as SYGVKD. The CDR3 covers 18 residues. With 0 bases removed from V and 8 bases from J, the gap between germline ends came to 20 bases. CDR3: CAISESGLGSNLDSPLHF. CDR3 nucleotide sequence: TGTGCCATCAGTGAGTCGGGGTTGGGAAGCAATCTAGATTCACCCCTCCACTTT.

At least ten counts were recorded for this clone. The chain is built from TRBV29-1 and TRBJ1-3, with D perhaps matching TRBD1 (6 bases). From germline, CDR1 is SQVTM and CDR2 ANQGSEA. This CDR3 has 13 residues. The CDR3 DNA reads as TGCAGTGGGAAGGGGGATGCCGGAAACACCATATATTTT. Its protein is CSGKGDAGNTIYF.

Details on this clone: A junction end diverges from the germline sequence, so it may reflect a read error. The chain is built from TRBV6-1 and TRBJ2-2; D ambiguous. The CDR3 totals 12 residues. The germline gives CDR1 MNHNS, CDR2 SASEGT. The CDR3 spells CASSPNAGELFF. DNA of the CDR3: TGTGCAAGCAGTCCCAACGCCGGGGAGCTGTTTTTT.

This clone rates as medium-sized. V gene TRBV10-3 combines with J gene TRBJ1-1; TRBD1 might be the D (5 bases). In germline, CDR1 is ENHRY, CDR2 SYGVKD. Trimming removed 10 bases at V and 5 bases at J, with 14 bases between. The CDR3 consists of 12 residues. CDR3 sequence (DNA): TGTGCCACTCAGGGAGAAGGGACTGAAGCTTTCTTT. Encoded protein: CATQGEGTEAFF.

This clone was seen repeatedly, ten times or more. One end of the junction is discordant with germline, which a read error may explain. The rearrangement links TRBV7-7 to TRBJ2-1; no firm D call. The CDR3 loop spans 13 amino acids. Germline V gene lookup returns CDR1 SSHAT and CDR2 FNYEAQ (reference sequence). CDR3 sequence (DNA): TGTGCTAGCAGCTCTGGATCCCACAATGAGCAGTTCTTC. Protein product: CASSSGSHNEQFF.